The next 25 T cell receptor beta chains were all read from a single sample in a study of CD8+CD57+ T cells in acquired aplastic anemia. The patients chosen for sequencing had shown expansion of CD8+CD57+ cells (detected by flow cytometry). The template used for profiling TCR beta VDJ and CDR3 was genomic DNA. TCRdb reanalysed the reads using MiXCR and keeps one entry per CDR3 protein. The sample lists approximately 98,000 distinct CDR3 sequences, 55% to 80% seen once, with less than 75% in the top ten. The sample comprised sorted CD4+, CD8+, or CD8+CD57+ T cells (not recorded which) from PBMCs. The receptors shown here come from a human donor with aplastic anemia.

The CDR3 DNA reads TGTGCCATCAGTGGGGGCAGGGTATCTGGGGCCAACGTCCTGACTTTC. It yields the protein CAISGGRVSGANVLTF. This chain connects TRBV10-3 to TRBJ2-6; D might be TRBD1 (5 bases). This CDR3 has 16 amino acids. The germline V gene encodes CDR1 ENHRY and CDR2 SYGVKD. Trimming removed 4 bases at V and 1 base at J, with 11 bases between.

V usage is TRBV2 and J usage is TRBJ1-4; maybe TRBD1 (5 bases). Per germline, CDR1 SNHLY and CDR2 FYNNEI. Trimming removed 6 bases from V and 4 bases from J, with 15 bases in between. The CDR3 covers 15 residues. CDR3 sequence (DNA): TGTGCCAGCAGGGGAAGTGGGGCAGGTAATGAAAAACTGTTTTTT. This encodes CASRGSGAGNEKLFF.

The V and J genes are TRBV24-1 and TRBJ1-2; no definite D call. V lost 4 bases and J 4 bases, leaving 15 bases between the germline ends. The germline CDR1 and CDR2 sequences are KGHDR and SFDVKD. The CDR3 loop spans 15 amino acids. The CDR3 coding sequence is TGTGCCACCAGTGACCCCACGGCGGAGACCTATGGCTACACCTTC. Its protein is CATSDPTAETYGYTF.

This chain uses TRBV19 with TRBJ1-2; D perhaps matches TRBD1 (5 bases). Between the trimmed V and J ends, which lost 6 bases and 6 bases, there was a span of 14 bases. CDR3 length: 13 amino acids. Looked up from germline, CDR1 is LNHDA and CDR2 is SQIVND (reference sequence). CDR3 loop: CASRTGRDHGYTF. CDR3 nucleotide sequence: TGTGCCAGTAGGACGGGCAGGGATCATGGCTACACCTTC.

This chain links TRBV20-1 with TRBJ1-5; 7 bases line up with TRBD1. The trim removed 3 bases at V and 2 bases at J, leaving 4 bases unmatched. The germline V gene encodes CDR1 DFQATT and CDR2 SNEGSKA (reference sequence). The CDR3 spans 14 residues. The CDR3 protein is CSASQDRGNQPQHF. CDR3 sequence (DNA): TGCAGTGCTAGTCAAGACAGGGGCAATCAGCCCCAGCATTTT.

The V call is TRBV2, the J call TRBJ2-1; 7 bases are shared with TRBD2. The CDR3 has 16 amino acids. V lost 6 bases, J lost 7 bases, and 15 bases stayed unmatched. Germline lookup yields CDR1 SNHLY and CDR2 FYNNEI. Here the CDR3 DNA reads TGTGCCAGCAGCGTTGTGGGGGGGGTGGTGGGAAATGAGCAGTTCTTC. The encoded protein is CASSVVGGVVGNEQFF.

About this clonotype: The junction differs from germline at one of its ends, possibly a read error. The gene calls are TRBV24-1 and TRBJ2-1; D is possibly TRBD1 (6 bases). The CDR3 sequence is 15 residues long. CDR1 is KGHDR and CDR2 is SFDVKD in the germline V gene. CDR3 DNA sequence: TGTGCCACCGGGGAGACAGGACGCGCCTACAATGGGCAGTTCTTC. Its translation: CATGETGRAYNGQFF.

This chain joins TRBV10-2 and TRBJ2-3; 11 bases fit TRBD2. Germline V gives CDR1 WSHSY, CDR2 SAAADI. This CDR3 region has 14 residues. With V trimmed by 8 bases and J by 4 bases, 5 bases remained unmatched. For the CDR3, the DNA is TGCGCCAGCTCGGCTAGCGGGAGGTCAGATACGCAGTATTTT. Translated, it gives CASSASGRSDTQYF.

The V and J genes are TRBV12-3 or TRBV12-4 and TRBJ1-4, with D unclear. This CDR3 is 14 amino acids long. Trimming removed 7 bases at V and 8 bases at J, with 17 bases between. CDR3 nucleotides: TGTGCCAGCACCTTAACCGGGATGGGGGAAAAACTGTTTTTT. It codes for CASTLTGMGEKLFF.

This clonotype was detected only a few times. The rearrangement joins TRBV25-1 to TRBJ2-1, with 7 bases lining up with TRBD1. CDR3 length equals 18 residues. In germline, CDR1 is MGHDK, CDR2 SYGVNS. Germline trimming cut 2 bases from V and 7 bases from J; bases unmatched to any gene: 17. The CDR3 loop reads CASSEPRNPRTGWNEQFF. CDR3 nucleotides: TGTGCCAGCAGTGAACCCAGAAATCCGAGGACAGGATGGAATGAGCAGTTCTTC.

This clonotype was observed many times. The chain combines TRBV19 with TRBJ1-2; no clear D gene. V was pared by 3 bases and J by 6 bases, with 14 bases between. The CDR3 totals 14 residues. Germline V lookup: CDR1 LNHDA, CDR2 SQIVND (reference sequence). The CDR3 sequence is CASSIPWERHGYTF. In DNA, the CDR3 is TGTGCCAGTAGTATTCCCTGGGAGAGGCATGGCTACACCTTC.

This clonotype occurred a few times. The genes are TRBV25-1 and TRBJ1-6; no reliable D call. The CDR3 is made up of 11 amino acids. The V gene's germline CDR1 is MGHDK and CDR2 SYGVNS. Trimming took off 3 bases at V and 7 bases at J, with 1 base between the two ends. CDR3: CASSENSPLHF. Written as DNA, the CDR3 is TGTGCCAGCAGTGAGAATTCACCCCTCCACTTT. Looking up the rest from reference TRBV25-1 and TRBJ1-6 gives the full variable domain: EADIYQTPRYLVIGTGKKITLECSQTMGHDKMYWYQQDPGMELHLIHYSYGVNSTEKGDLSSESTVSRIRTEHFPLTLESARPSHTSQYLCASSENSPLHFGNGTRLTVT.

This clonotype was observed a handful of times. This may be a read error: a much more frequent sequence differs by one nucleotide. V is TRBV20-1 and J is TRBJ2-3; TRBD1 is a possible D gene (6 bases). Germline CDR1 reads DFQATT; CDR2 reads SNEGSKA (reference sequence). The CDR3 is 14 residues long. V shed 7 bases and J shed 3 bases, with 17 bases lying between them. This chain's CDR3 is CSVPGPQGTDTQYF. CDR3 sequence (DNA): TGCAGTGTCCCCGGGCCCCAGGGGACAGATACGCAGTATTTT.

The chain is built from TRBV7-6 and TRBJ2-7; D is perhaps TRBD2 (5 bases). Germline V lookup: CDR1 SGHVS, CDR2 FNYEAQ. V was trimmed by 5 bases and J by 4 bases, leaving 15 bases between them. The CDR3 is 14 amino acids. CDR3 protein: CASSEQGRTYEQYF. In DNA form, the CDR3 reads TGTGCCAGCAGCGAACAAGGTCGGACTTACGAGCAGTACTTC.

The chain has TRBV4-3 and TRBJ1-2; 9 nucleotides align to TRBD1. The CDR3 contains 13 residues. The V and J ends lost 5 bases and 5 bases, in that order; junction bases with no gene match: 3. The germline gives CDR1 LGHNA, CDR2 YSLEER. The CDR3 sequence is CASSYGQGYGYTF. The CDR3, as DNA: TGCGCCAGCAGCTACGGACAGGGGTATGGCTACACCTTC.

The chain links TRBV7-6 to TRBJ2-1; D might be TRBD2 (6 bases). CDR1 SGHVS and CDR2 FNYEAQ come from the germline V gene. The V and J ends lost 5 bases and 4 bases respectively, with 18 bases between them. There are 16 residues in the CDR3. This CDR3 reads CASSKGAGQGYNEQFF. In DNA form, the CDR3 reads TGTGCCAGCAGCAAAGGGGCGGGGCAGGGATACAATGAGCAGTTCTTC.

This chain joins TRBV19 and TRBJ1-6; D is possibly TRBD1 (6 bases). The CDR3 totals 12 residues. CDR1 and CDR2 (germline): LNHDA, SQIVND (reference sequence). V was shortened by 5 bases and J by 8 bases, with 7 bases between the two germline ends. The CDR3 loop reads CASSYRDSPLHF. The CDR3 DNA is TGTGCCAGTAGTTACAGGGATTCACCCCTCCACTTT.

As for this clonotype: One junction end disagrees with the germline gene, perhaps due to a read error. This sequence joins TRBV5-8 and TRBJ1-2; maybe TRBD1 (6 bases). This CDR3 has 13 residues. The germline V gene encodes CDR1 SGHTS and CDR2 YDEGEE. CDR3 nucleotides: TGTGCCAGCCCTGCAGGGGCTGTGCTTGGCTACGCCTTC. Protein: CASPAGAVLGYAF.

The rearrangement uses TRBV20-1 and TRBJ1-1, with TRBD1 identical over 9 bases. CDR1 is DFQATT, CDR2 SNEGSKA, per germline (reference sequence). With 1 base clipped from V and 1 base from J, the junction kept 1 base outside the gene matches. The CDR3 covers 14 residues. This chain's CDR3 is CSARGGQGNTEAFF. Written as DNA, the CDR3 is TGCAGTGCTAGAGGGGGACAGGGGAACACTGAAGCTTTCTTT.

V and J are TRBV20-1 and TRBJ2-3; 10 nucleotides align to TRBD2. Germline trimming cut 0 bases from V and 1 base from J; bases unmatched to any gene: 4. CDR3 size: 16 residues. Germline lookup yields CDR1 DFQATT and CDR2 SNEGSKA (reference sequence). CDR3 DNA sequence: TGCAGTGCTAGAGATCTCGGACTAGCGGGCACAGATACGCAGTATTTT. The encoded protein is CSARDLGLAGTDTQYF.

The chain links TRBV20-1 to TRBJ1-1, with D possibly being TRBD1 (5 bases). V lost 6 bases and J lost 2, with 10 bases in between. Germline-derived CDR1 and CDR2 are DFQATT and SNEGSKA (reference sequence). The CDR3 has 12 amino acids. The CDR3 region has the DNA TGCAGTGCAAAGGGGTTTAACACTGAAGCTTTCTTT. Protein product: CSAKGFNTEAFF.

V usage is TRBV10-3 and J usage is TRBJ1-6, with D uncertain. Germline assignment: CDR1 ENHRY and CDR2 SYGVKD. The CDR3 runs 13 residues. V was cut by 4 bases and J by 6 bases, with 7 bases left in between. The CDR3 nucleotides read TGTGCCATCAGTGCACAGCCTAATTCACCCCTCCACTTT. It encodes CAISAQPNSPLHF.

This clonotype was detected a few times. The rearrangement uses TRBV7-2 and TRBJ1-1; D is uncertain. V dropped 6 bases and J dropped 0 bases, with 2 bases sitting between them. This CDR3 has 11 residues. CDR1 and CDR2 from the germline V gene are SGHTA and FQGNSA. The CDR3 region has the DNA TGTGCCAGCAGTATGAACACTGAAGCTTTCTTT. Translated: CASSMNTEAFF.

The CDR3 reads CATEGGYGYGYTF. DNA of the CDR3: TGTGCCACCGAGGGGGGGTACGGCTATGGCTACACCTTC. The rearrangement joins TRBV24-1 to TRBJ1-2, with D possibly TRBD1 on 6 matching bases. The CDR3 extends over 13 amino acids. Germline CDR1 KGHDR, CDR2 SFDVKD. The germline V and J ends were trimmed by 9 bases and 4 bases, with 14 bases remaining between them.

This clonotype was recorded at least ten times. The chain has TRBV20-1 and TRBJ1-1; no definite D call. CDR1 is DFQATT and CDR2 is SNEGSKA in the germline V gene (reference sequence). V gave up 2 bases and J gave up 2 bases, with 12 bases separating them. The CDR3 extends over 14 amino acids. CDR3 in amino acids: CSARPPDRNTEAFF. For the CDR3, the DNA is TGCAGTGCTAGACCCCCAGATCGAAACACTGAAGCTTTCTTT.